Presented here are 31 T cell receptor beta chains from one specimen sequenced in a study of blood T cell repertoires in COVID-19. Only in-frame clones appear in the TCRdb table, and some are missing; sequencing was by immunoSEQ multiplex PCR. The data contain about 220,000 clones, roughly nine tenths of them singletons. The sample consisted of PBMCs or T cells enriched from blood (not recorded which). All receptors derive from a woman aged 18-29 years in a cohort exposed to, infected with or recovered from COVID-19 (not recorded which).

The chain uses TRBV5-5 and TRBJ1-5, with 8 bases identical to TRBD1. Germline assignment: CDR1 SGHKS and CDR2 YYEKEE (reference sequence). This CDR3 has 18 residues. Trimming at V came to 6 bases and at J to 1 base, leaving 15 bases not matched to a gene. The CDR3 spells CASTEGQAFMRSNQPQHF. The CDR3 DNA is TGTGCCAGCACCGAGGGACAGGCTTTTATGAGGAGCAATCAGCCCCAGCATTTT.

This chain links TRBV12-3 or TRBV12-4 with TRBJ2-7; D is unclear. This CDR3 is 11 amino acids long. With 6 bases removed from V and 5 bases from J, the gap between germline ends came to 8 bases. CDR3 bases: TGTGCCAGCAGGTATTTTGACGAGCAGTACTTC. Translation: CASRYFDEQYF.

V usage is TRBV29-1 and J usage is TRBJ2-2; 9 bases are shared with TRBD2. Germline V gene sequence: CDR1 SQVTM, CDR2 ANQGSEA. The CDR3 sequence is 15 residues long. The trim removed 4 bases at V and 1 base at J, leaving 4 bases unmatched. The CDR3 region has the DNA TGCAGCGTTGTTAAACTAGCGGGGAACACCGGGGAGCTGTTTTTT. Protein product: CSVVKLAGNTGELFF.

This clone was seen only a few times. CDR3 sequence (DNA): TGCAGTGCTAGACCATCCTACGAGCAGTACTTC. It specifies CSARPSYEQYF. The J gene is TRBJ2-7, the V gene TRBV20-1, with D hard to call. CDR1 and CDR2 from the germline V gene are DFQATT and SNEGSKA (reference sequence). V was pared by 2 bases and J by 1 base, with 3 bases between. The CDR3 sequence is 11 residues long.

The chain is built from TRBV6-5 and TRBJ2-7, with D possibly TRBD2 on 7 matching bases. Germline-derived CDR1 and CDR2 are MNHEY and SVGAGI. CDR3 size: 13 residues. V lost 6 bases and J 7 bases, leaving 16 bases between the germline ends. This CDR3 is CASSRGLAEEQYF. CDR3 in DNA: TGTGCCAGCAGCCGGGGGCTAGCGGAAGAGCAGTACTTC.

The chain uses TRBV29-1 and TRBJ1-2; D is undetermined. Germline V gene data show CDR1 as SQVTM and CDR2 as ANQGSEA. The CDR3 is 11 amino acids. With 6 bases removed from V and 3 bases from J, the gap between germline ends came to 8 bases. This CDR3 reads CSVVSDYGYTF. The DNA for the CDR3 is TGCAGCGTAGTCAGTGACTATGGCTACACCTTC.

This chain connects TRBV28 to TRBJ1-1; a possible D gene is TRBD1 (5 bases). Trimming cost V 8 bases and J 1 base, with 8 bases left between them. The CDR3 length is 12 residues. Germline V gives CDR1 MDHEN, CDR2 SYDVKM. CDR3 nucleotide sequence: TGTGCCAGCGCCGGGGGGAACACTGAAGCTTTCTTT. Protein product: CASAGGNTEAFF.

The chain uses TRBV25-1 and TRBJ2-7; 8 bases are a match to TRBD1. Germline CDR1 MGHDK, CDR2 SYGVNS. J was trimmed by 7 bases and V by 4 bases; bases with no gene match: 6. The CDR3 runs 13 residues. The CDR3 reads CASSGTGMGEQYF. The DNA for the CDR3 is TGTGCCAGCAGTGGGACAGGGATGGGGGAGCAGTACTTC.

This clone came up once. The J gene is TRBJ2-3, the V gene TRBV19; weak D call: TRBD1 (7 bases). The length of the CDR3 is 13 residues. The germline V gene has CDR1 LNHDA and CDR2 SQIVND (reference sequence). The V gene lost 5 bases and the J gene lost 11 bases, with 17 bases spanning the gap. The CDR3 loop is CASSLTPRGEQYF. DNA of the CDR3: TGTGCCAGTAGTCTGACCCCCAGGGGGGAGCAGTATTTT.

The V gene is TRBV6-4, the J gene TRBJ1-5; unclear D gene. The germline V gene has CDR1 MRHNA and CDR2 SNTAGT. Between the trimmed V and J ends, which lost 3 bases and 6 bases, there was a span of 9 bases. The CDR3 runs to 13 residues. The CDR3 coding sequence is TGTGCCAGCAGTGAGGCGGTTTCTCAGCCCCAGCATTTT. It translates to CASSEAVSQPQHF.

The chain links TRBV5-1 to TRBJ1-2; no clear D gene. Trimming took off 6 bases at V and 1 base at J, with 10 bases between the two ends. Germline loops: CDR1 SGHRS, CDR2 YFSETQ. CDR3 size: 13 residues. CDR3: CASTGDNNYGYTF. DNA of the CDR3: TGCGCCAGCACCGGGGATAATAACTATGGCTACACCTTC.

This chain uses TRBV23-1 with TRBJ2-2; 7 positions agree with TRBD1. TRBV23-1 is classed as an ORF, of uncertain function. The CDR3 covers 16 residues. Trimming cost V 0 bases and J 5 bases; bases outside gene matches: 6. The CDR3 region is CASSQSNRGRTGELFF. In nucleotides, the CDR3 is TGCGCCAGCAGTCAATCAAACAGGGGAAGGACCGGGGAGCTGTTTTTT.

The CDR3 spells CASSLQREVGDGYTF. The CDR3 DNA reads as TGTGCCAGCAGCTTACAGAGGGAAGTAGGCGATGGCTACACCTTC. The chain couples TRBV7-9 to TRBJ1-2; D call uncertain. In germline, CDR1 is SEHNR, CDR2 FQNEAQ (reference sequence). CDR3 length: 15 amino acids. Deletions cut 2 bases from V and 6 bases from J, with 16 bases between.

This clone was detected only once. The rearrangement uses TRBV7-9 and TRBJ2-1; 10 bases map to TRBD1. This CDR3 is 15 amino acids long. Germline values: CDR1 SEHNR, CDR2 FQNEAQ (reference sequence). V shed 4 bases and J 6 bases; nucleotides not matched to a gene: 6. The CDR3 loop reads CASSSPGQGINEQFF. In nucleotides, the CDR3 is TGTGCCAGCAGCTCGCCGGGACAGGGGATCAATGAGCAGTTCTTC. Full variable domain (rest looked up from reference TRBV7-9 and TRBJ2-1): DTGVSQNPRHKITKRGQNVTFRCDPISEHNRLYWYRQTLGQGPEFLTYFQNEAQLEKSRLLSDRFSAERPKGSFSTLEIQRTEQGDSAMYLCASSSPGQGINEQFFGPGTRLTVL.

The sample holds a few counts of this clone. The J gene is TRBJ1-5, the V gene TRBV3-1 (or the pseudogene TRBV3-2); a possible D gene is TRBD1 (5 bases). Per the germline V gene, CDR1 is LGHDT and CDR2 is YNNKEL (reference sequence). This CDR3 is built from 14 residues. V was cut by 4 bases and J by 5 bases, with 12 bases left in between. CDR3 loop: CASSPWAGDQPQHF. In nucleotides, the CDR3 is TGTGCCAGCAGCCCATGGGCGGGGGATCAGCCCCAGCATTTT.

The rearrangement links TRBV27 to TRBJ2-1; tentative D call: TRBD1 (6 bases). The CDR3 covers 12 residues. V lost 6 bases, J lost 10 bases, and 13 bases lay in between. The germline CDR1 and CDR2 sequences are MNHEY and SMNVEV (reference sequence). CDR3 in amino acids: CASRNRVWEQFF. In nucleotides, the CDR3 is TGTGCCAGCAGAAACAGGGTTTGGGAGCAGTTCTTC.

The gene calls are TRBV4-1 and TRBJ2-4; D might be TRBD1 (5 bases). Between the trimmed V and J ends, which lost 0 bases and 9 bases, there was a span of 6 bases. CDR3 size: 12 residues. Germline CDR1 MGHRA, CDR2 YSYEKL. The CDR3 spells CASSQERGIQYF. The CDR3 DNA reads TGCGCCAGCAGCCAAGAAAGGGGCATTCAGTACTTC.

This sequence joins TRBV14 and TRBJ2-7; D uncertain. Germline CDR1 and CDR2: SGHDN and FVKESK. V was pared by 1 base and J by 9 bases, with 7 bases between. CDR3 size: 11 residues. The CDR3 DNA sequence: TGTGCCAGCAGCCAAGGGAGAGGGCAGTACTTC. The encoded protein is CASSQGRGQYF.

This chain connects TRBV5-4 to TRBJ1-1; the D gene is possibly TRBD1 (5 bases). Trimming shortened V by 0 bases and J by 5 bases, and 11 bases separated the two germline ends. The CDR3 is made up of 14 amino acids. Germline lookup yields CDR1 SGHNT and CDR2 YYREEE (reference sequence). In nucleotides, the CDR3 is TGTGCCAGCAGCTTGGATCAGGGTACTACTGAAGCTTTCTTT. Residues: CASSLDQGTTEAFF.

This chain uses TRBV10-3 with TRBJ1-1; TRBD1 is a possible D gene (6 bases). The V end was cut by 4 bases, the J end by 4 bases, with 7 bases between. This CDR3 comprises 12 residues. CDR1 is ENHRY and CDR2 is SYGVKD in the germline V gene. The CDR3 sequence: CAISAGATEAFF. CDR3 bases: TGTGCCATCAGTGCAGGGGCCACTGAAGCTTTCTTT.

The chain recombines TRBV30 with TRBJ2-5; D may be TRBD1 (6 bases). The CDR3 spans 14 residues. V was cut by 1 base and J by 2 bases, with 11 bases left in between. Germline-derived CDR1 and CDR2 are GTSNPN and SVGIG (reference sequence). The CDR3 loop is CAWSGSGAQETQYF. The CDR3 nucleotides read TGTGCCTGGAGTGGGTCAGGGGCACAAGAGACCCAGTACTTC.

CDR3 residues: CASSPVPDSPLHF. The CDR3 DNA reads TGTGCCAGCAGCCCCGTCCCCGATTCACCCCTCCACTTT. V usage is TRBV9 and J usage is TRBJ1-6; D ambiguous. The CDR3 length is 13 residues. Germline V lookup: CDR1 SGDLS, CDR2 YYNGEE. Trimming removed 4 bases from V and 8 bases from J, with 10 bases in between.

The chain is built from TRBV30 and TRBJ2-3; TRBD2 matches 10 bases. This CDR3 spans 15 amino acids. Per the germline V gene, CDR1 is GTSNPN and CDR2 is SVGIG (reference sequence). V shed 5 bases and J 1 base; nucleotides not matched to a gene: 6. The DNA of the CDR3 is TGTGCCTGGGCAACCGGGACTAGCGGCACAGATACGCAGTATTTT. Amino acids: CAWATGTSGTDTQYF. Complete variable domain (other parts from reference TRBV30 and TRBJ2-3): SQTIHQWPATLVQPVGSPLSLECTVEGTSNPNLYWYRQAAGRGLQLLFYSVGIGQISSEVPQNLSASRPQDRQFILSSKKLLLSDSGFYLCAWATGTSGTDTQYFGPGTRLTVL.

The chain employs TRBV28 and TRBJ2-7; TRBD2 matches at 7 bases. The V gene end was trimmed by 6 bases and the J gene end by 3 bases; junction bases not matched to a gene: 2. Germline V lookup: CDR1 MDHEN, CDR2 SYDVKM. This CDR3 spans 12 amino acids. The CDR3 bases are TGTGCCAGCAGCCGGACTAGCTACGAGCAGTACTTC. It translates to CASSRTSYEQYF.

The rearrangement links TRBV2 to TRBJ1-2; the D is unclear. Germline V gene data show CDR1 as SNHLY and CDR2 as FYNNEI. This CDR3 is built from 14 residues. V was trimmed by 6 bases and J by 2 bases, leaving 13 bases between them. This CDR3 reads CASRTGGSNYGYTF. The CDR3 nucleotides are TGTGCCAGCAGAACTGGCGGGTCCAACTATGGCTACACCTTC.

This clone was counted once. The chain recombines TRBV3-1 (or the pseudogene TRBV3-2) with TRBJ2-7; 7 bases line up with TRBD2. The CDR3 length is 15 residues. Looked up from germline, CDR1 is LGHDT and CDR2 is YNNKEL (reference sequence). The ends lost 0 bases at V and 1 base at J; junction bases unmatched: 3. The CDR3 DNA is TGTGCCAGCAGCCAAGAGTCTAGCGGATCCTACGAGCAGTACTTC. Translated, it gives CASSQESSGSYEQYF.

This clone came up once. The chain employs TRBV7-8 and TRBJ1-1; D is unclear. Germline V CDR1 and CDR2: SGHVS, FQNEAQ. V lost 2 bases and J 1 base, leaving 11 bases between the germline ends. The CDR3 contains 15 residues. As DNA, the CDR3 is TGTGCCAGCAGCTTAAACCCGGTCCCGAACACTGAAGCTTTCTTT. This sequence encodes CASSLNPVPNTEAFF.

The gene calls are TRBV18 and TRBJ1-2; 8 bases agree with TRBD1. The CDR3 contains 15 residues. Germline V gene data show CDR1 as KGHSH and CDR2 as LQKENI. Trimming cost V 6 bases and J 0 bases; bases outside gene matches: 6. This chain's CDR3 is CASSPGTGANYGYTF. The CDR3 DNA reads TGTGCCAGCTCCCCCGGGACAGGAGCTAACTATGGCTACACCTTC.

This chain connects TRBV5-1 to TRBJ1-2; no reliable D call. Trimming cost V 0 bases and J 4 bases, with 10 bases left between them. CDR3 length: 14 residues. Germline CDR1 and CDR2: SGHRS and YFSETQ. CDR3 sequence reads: CASSLVGQVYGYTF. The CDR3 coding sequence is TGCGCCAGCAGCTTGGTAGGCCAGGTCTATGGCTACACCTTC.

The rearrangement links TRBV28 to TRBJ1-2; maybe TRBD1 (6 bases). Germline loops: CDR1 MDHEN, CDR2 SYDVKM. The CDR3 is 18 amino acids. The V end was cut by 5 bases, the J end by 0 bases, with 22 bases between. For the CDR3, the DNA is TGTGCCAGCAGTCCTTCCCCAGGCGGGGGCTCTACTAACTATGGCTACACCTTC. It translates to CASSPSPGGGSTNYGYTF.

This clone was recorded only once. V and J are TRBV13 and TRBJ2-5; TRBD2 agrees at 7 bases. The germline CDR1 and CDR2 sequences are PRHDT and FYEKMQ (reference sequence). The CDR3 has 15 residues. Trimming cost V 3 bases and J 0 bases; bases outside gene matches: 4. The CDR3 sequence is CASSLSGANQETQYF. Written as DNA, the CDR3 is TGTGCCAGCAGCTTGAGCGGGGCAAACCAAGAGACCCAGTACTTC.